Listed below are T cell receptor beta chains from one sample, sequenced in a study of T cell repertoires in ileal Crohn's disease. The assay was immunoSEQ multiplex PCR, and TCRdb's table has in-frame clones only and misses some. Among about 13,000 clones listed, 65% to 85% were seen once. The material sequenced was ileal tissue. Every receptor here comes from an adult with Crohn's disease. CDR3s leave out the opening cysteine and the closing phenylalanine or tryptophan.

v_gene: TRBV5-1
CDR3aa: ASSSETGEF

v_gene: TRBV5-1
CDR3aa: ASSFRDRTPYEQY

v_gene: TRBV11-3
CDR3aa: ASSFGQGNDEQY

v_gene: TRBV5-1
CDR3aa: ASSKGATPYEQY

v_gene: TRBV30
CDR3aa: AWSTGGTSGANVLT

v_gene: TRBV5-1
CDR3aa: ASSLAILTSGAFYNEQF

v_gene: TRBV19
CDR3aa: ASSVGLYSNQPQH

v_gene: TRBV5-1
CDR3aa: ASSTDRVGELF

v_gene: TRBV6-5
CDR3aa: ASSLAGVNEQF

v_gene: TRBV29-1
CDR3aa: SVEAEKSYNEQF

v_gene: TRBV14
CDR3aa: ASSQVFGGTQY

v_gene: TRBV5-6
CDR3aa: ASSPTGLSNEQF

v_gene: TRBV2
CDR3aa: ASTPRRSTDTQY

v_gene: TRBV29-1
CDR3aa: SVTGRAYEQY

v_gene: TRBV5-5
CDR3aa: ASSLAGQAREQY

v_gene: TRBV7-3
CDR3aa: ASSLQLAGGFNEQF

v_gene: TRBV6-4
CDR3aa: ASSDSTGGADTQY

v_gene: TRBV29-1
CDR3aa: SVLDRGGTYEQY

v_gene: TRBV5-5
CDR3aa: ASSGSGTGRYEQY

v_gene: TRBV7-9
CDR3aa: ASSWGLVGETQY

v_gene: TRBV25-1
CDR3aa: ASTQGGARGNTIY

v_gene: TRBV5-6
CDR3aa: ASSLRGPGTQY

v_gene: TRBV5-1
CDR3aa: ASSSDGSRSGNTIY

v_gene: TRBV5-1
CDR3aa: ASSLVEGGELF

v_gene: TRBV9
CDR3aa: ASSARSGDTQY

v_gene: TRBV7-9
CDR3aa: ASSIRQTDTQY